Detailed here is one T cell receptor (beta chain). Its cognate antigen is unknown. The V gene lost 6 bases and the J gene lost 7 bases, with 6 bases spanning the gap. CDR1 is MDHEN and CDR2 is SYDVKM in the germline V gene. The CDR3 has 11 amino acids. This table comes from immunoSEQ multiplex PCR, and its TCRdb copy is limited to in-frame clones, with some not included. The sample holds roughly 25,000 clones, 80% to 90% seen once. This record comes from a study of OX40 agonist ivuxolimab in advanced cancers. Overall study context: Each patient was given ivuxolimab into a vein every 2 weeks, at 0.01 to 10 mg/kg. Participants could have had prior anti-PD-1, anti-PD-L1 or anti-CTLA-4 therapy, and about 40% had some. General study results and limits: Clonal expansion by week 6 occurred in CD4+ and CD8+ blood T cells (at 0.1 to 3.0 mg/kg).

Sequencing used CD4+ or CD8+ T cells sorted from blood, obtained in a trial of the OX40 agonist ivuxolimab. This rearrangement joins TRBV28 to TRBJ2-2; D is ambiguous. The receptor comes from an adult with an advanced solid tumor such as melanoma, head and neck, liver or kidney cancer. CDR3 DNA sequence: TGTGCCAGCAGAATGAACGGGGAGCTGTTTTTT. Translation gives CASRMNGELFF. Full variable domain (missing parts from reference TRBV28 and TRBJ2-2): DVKVTQSSRYLVKRTGEKVFLECVQDMDHENMFWYRQDPGLGLRLIYFSYDVKMKEKGDIPEGYSVSREKKERFSLILESASTNQTSMYLCASRMNGELFFGEGSRLTVL.